This T cell receptor beta chain was sequenced in a study of chemoradiotherapy in HPV16-positive cancers. Study context: Candidate HPV-specific clones and shared TCR motifs came from two HPV16-positive patients.

Germline V gene lookup returns CDR1 DFQATT and CDR2 SNEGSKA (reference sequence). This CDR3 has 11 residues. With respect to this clone: The antigen remains undetermined.

Study-level results: During treatment, candidate HPV-specific clones and E7-related motifs expanded in tumor. HPV-responsive T-cell expansion during chemoradiotherapy was linked to improved recurrence-free survival in HPV16-positive patients.

The repertoire was sequenced with immunoSEQ multiplex PCR; TCRdb's copy has only in-frame clones and lacks some. Of over 2,500 clones detected, 77% appear once; the ten largest clones hold around an eighth. The sample was gathered from a patient who underwent chemoradiotherapy. This TCR came from a human donor with HPV-associated anogenital cancer. The V gene is TRBV20-1, the J gene TRBJ2-2; no clear D. The CDR3 loop reads CSAARPGELFF. As DNA, the CDR3 is TGCAGCGCCGCGAGGCCCGGGGAGCTGTTTTTT.